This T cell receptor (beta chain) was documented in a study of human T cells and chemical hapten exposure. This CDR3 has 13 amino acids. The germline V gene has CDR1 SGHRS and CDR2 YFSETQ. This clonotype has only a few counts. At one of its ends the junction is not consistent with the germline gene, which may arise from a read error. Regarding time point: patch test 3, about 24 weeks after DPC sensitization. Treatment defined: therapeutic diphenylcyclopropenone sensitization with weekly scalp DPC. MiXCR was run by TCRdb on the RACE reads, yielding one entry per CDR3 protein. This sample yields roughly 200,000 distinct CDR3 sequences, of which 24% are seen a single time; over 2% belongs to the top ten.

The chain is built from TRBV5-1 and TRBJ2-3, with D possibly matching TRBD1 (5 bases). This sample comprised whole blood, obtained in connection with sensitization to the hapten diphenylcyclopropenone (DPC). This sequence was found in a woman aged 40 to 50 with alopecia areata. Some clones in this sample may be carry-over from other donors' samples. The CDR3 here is CASSSTGTDTQYF. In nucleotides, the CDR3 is TGTGCCAGCAGCTCGACAGGCACAGATACGCAGTATTTT.